The TCR beta chain under discussion was sequenced for a study of control samples from healthy donors and cancer patients. Germline V gene data show CDR1 as GTSNPN and CDR2 as SVGIG (reference sequence). This CDR3 has 14 residues. Trimming removed 2 bases from V and 4 bases from J, with 14 bases in between. The protocol was immunoSEQ multiplex PCR, while the TCRdb copy is restricted to in-frame clones and leaves out a portion. Found here are roughly 450,000 clones, approximately 90% of them singletons; the top ten hold roughly 6.4%. V usage is TRBV30 and J usage is TRBJ1-2; D call uncertain. The sample taken for sequencing was PBMCs. The TCR sequence derives from a man aged 40-50 years with head and neck cancer. The CDR3 sequence: CAWSTGISFYGYTF. CDR3 sequence (DNA): TGTGCCTGGAGTACGGGGATCAGCTTCTATGGCTACACCTTC.